This T cell receptor beta chain was profiled in a study of read filtering for tumor transcriptome and immune sequencing. Overall study context: Mean patient age was 65.9 years, range about 47 to 85; 17 male, over twelve female.

Remarks on this clonotype: This sequence may be a read error, since a much larger clone differs from it by one base.

The ends were cut back, 0 bases at V and 0 bases at J, with 8 bases in the middle. The CDR3 has 15 residues. The germline V gene encodes CDR1 MNHEY and CDR2 SVGEGT. Molecular barcoded adaptors covering alpha/delta and beta/gamma chains were used on roughly 400 ng RNA. TCRdb re-called the reads through MiXCR, storing one row per CDR3 protein. Here the sample spans 50,000 to 65,000 distinct CDR3 sequences, around 19% being singletons. The sequencing sample was made of a population of CD138-negative cells sorted from bone marrow. This sequence was found in a donor at least 40 years old with multiple myeloma. The chain couples TRBV6-2 or TRBV6-3 to TRBJ2-5; possible D gene TRBD2, 5 bases. The CDR3, as DNA: TGTGCCAGCAGTTACTCGTGGCGGGACCAAGAGACCCAGTACTTC. This translates into CASSYSWRDQETQYF.